This T cell receptor beta chain was sequenced in a study of T cell responses to AZD1222 COVID-19 vaccine. The study, taken as a whole, reports: Only a handful of AZD1222 recipients were seropositive at baseline. Donor demographics were predominantly white British with a female majority; clonal diversity may be underestimated. Repertoires were collected only later (after the peak T cell response had occurred). Spike regions recognized by vaccine-associated CD4 TCRs spanned the protein, led by 160-218 and 743-854.

Worth noting for this clone: Its antigen remains unknown.

V was clipped by 5 bases and J by 2 bases, with 13 bases between them. The germline gives CDR1 LGHDT, CDR2 YNNKEL (reference sequence). This CDR3 has 16 residues. Libraries were prepared by immunoSEQ multiplex PCR; TCRdb keeps only in-frame clonotypes and omits some of them. Among 150,000 to 200,000 clones listed, 87% were seen once. The rearrangement links TRBV3-1 (or the pseudogene TRBV3-2) to TRBJ2-6; possibly TRBD2 for D (6 bases). The sample was peripheral blood, taken on day 0 of MenACWY control vaccination. The receptor's source is an adult in good health. CDR3 amino acids: CASSIRGTPGANVLTF. The CDR3 DNA reads as TGTGCCAGCAGCATACGCGGGACTCCTGGGGCCAACGTCCTGACTTTC.